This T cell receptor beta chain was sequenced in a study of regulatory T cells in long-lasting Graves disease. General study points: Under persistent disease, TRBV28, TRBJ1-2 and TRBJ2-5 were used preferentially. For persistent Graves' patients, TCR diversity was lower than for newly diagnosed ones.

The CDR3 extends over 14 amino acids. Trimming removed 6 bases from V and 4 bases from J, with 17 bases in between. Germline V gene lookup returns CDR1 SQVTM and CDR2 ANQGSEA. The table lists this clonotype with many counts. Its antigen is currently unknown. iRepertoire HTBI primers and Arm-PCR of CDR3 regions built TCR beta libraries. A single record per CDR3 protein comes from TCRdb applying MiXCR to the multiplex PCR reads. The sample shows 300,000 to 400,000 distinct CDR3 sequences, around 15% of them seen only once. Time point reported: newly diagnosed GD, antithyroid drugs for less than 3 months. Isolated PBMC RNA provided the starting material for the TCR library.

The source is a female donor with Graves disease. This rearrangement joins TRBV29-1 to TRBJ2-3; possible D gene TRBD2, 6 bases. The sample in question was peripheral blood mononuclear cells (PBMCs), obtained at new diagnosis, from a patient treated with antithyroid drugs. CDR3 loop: CSVPFRREADTQYF. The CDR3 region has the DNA TGCAGCGTCCCCTTCCGGAGGGAGGCAGATACGCAGTATTTT.